Shown below are 23 T cell receptor beta chains from a single sample sequenced in a study of blood T cell repertoires in COVID-19 (dated by TCRdb to 2019 to 2021). The library came from the immunoSEQ multiplex PCR assay. As stored in TCRdb, this immuneACCESS dataset retains in-frame rearrangements with V and J assigned. A fraction of the clones does not appear; measured against another copy, unresolved V genes explain less than half of the discrepancy, and the remainder lacks a known reason. The sample table lists roughly 350,000 clones, around nine tenths of them with a count of one. The biggest ten clones account for just under 7.5% of the sample. Source material: peripheral blood. These receptors all stem from a woman aged 70-85 years with COVID-19, enrolled during active disease.

This chain connects TRBV9 to TRBJ1-2, with 8 bases lining up with TRBD1. The CDR3 is 15 amino acids. CDR1 is SGDLS and CDR2 is YYNGEE in the germline V gene. V was clipped by 4 bases and J by 4 bases; unmatched bases: 9. The CDR3 region has the DNA TGTGCCAGCAGCAGACGGGACAGGAATATCTATGGCTACACCTTC. Protein product: CASSRRDRNIYGYTF.

In the case of this clone: The junction does not match germline at one end; this may be a read error. The V call is TRBV25-1, the J call TRBJ1-1; the D gene is possibly TRBD1 (5 bases). Germline loops: CDR1 MGHDK, CDR2 SYGVNS. The CDR3 spans 13 residues. The CDR3 loop is CASTEIGVGEAFF. In DNA form, the CDR3 reads TGTGCCAGCACTGAAATAGGGGTAGGTGAAGCTTTCTTT.

V and J are TRBV19 and TRBJ1-1; 9 positions match TRBD1. Germline values: CDR1 LNHDA, CDR2 SQIVND (reference sequence). CDR3 length: 16 amino acids. With 4 bases clipped from V and 5 bases from J, the junction kept 11 bases outside the gene matches. CDR3 loop: CASSTPLQGARTEAFF. CDR3 DNA: TGTGCCAGTAGTACCCCCCTACAGGGGGCGCGAACTGAAGCTTTCTTT.

The chain's CDR3 is CASSRSRGVEQYF. The DNA of the CDR3 is TGCGCCAGCAGCCGAAGCAGGGGAGTCGAGCAGTACTTC. The chain recombines TRBV5-1 with TRBJ2-7, with D perhaps TRBD1 (6 bases). This CDR3 spans 13 amino acids. Germline V gives CDR1 SGHRS, CDR2 YFSETQ. The V and J ends lost 4 bases and 6 bases respectively, with 14 bases between them.

This chain uses TRBV4-1 with TRBJ1-2; TRBD1 might be the D (6 bases). The germline CDR1 and CDR2 sequences are MGHRA and YSYEKL. This CDR3 contains 14 residues. V was pared by 2 bases and J by 5 bases, with 12 bases between. CDR3 protein: CASSQTAGVYGYTF. CDR3 in DNA: TGCGCCAGCAGCCAAACCGCAGGGGTATATGGCTACACCTTC.

The chain is built from TRBV2 and TRBJ2-1; tentatively, D is TRBD1 (6 bases). CDR1 is SNHLY, CDR2 FYNNEI, per germline. The CDR3 has 14 residues. Trimming pared 2 bases from V and 2 bases from J, leaving 7 bases between. The CDR3 DNA reads as TGTGCCAGCAGTGAAAGGGGGACCTACAATGAGCAGTTCTTC. Amino acid sequence: CASSERGTYNEQFF.

This chain joins TRBV11-2 and TRBJ1-1; tentatively, D is TRBD1 (6 bases). The CDR3 has 15 amino acids. The germline V gene encodes CDR1 SGHAT and CDR2 FQNNGV. Trimming left V 2 bases short and J 4 bases short, with 14 bases between. The CDR3 DNA reads as TGTGCCAGCAGCTTAATTAACCAGGGGAGCACTGAAGCTTTCTTT. Its translation is CASSLINQGSTEAFF.

The V and J genes are TRBV5-6 and TRBJ1-5; D is ambiguous. Germline values: CDR1 SGHDT, CDR2 YYEEEE. The CDR3 has 15 amino acids. Deletions cut 3 bases from V and 3 bases from J, with 13 bases between. Here the CDR3 reads CASSSSVSSNQPQHF. The DNA of the CDR3 is TGTGCCAGCAGCTCATCGGTGTCTTCCAATCAGCCCCAGCATTTT.

The rearrangement uses TRBV7-2 and TRBJ2-7; 8 bases are a match to TRBD2. The CDR3 runs 12 residues. The V gene's germline CDR1 is SGHTA and CDR2 FQGNSA. V shed 5 bases, J shed 4 bases, and the junction held 1 base outside the gene matches. CDR3 nucleotides: TGTGCCAGCAGCCGGGAGGGGTACGAGCAGTACTTC. It encodes CASSREGYEQYF.

The chain combines TRBV10-2 with TRBJ1-4, with TRBD1 matching over 7 bases. Germline values: CDR1 WSHSY, CDR2 SAAADI. The CDR3 length is 13 residues. With V trimmed by 8 bases and J by 4 bases, 4 bases remained unmatched. The CDR3 here is CASSGQLNEKLFF. CDR3 sequence (DNA): TGCGCCAGCTCGGGACAGCTTAATGAAAAACTGTTTTTT.

This clone was observed once. The gene calls are TRBV6-5 and TRBJ1-1; the D gene is possibly TRBD1 (5 bases). The CDR3 covers 15 residues. Germline CDR1 is MNHEY and CDR2 is SVGAGI. The V end was cut by 4 bases, the J end by 0 bases, with 12 bases between. Written as DNA, the CDR3 is TGTGCCAGCAGTTGGAGGGGACGGATGAACACTGAAGCTTTCTTT. This translates into CASSWRGRMNTEAFF.

The chain recombines TRBV11-2 with TRBJ1-1, with TRBD1 matching over 9 bases. The V and J ends lost 5 bases and 4 bases, in that order; junction bases with no gene match: 5. The germline V gene has CDR1 SGHAT and CDR2 FQNNGV. The CDR3 has 14 residues. The CDR3 sequence: CASSLLTGGTEAFF. In DNA form, the CDR3 reads TGTGCCAGCAGCCTACTGACAGGGGGCACTGAAGCTTTCTTT.

This clone showed up just once. The V gene is TRBV7-9, the J gene TRBJ1-1; perhaps TRBD1 as D (5 bases). V was pared by 4 bases and J by 6 bases, with 9 bases between. The CDR3 has 12 residues. The germline V gene has CDR1 SEHNR and CDR2 FQNEAQ (reference sequence). The CDR3 nucleotides are TGTGCCAGCAGCTCAGGGCACGCTGAAGCTTTCTTT. It specifies CASSSGHAEAFF.

The chain is built from TRBV18 and TRBJ2-2; D gene unclear. Germline V gives CDR1 KGHSH, CDR2 LQKENI. The CDR3 has 13 amino acids. The V end was cut by 0 bases, the J end by 5 bases, with 4 bases between. DNA for the CDR3: TGTGCCAGCTCACCACCGGAGACCGGGGAGCTGTTTTTT. This gives the protein CASSPPETGELFF.

The chain has TRBV27 and TRBJ2-1; possibly TRBD1 for D (6 bases). V shed 0 bases and J shed 9 bases, with 9 bases lying between them. Per the germline V gene, CDR1 is MNHEY and CDR2 is SMNVEV (reference sequence). This CDR3 spans 13 amino acids. CDR3 loop: CASSLSRGGEQFF. CDR3 nucleotides: TGTGCCAGCAGTTTATCGCGAGGGGGTGAGCAGTTCTTC.

This clone has only one observation. The V gene is TRBV28, the J gene TRBJ2-2; TRBD1 is a possible D gene (6 bases). The CDR3 contains 14 residues. The germline V and J ends were trimmed by 7 bases and 1 base, with 10 bases remaining between them. Germline V gene data show CDR1 as MDHEN and CDR2 as SYDVKM. CDR3 DNA sequence: TGTGCCAGCATCCAGGGGAGGAACACCGGGGAGCTGTTTTTT. It encodes CASIQGRNTGELFF.

The chain joins TRBV5-1 to TRBJ1-6; 7 bases are a match to TRBD1. Per germline, CDR1 SGHRS and CDR2 YFSETQ. The length of the CDR3 is 15 residues. The trim removed 4 bases at V and 10 bases at J, leaving 11 bases unmatched. The CDR3 region has the DNA TGCGCCAGCAGCCCTATGACAGGGAACGGGTCACCCCTCCACTTT. Amino acid sequence: CASSPMTGNGSPLHF.

In DNA, the CDR3 is TGTGCCAGCAGTTCAGCGGGGGGCCTTGGTAGCACAGATACGCAGTATTTT. Protein product: CASSSAGGLGSTDTQYF. The chain couples TRBV28 to TRBJ2-3; 9 bases are a match to TRBD2. The CDR3 length is 17 residues. V trimming: 4 bases; J trimming: 0 bases; junction bases outside the gene matches: 8. The germline V gene encodes CDR1 MDHEN and CDR2 SYDVKM.

Only one count was recorded for this clone. The CDR3 DNA sequence: TGTGCCAGCAGCCCTTCCGAATCCCTACGAAACACTGAAGCTTTCTTT. Protein: CASSPSESLRNTEAFF. V gene TRBV11-2 combines with J gene TRBJ1-1, with no clear D. This CDR3 is built from 16 residues. Germline values: CDR1 SGHAT, CDR2 FQNNGV. Trimming shortened V by 5 bases and J by 2 bases, and 18 bases separated the two germline ends.

This sequence joins TRBV7-2 and TRBJ2-7; 8 bases match TRBD2. CDR1 SGHTA and CDR2 FQGNSA come from the germline V gene. J gave up 1 base and V 3 bases, and 14 bases lay outside the gene matches. This CDR3 spans 18 amino acids. The CDR3 DNA is TGTGCCAGCAGCTTCTCGGGGGGTAGCGGGGCCCTGTCCTACGAGCAGTACTTC. Protein: CASSFSGGSGALSYEQYF.

The chain couples TRBV7-2 to TRBJ1-6; 9 nucleotides align to TRBD1. The germline CDR1 and CDR2 sequences are SGHTA and FQGNSA. V was pared by 3 bases and J by 9 bases, with 6 bases of the junction left unmatched. This CDR3 spans 15 amino acids. The CDR3 loop reads CASSLGTGLLSPLHF. In DNA form, the CDR3 reads TGTGCCAGCAGCTTGGGGACAGGGTTGCTTTCACCCCTCCACTTT.

This chain connects TRBV4-1 to TRBJ1-5; D not certain. Germline CDR1 is MGHRA and CDR2 is YSYEKL. V was clipped by 6 bases and J by 6 bases, with 18 bases between them. CDR3 length: 15 amino acids. The CDR3 nucleotides read TGCGCCAGCAGTCAAAGGGAGGGTCCCGGTCAGCCCCAGCATTTT. Translated: CASSQREGPGQPQHF.

V usage is TRBV2 and J usage is TRBJ1-2; D perhaps matches TRBD1 (6 bases). V was pared by 7 bases and J by 4 bases, with 19 bases between. There are 15 residues in the CDR3. Germline V gene sequence: CDR1 SNHLY, CDR2 FYNNEI. Here the CDR3 DNA reads TGTGCCAGCACCTCAGGGCAGGGGCGCACCTATGGCTACACCTTC. Translation gives CASTSGQGRTYGYTF.